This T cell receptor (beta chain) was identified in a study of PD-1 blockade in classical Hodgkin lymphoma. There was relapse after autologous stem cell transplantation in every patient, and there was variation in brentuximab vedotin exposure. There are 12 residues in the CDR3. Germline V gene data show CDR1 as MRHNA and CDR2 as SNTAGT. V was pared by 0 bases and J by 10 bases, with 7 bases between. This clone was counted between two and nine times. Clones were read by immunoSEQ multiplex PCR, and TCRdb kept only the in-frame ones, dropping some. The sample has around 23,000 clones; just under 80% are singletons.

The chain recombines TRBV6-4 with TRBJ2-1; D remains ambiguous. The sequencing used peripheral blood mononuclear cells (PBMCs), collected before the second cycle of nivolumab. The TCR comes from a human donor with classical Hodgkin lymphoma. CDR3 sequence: CASSDSGREQFF. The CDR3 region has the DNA TGTGCCAGCAGTGACTCAGGGCGGGAGCAGTTCTTC.